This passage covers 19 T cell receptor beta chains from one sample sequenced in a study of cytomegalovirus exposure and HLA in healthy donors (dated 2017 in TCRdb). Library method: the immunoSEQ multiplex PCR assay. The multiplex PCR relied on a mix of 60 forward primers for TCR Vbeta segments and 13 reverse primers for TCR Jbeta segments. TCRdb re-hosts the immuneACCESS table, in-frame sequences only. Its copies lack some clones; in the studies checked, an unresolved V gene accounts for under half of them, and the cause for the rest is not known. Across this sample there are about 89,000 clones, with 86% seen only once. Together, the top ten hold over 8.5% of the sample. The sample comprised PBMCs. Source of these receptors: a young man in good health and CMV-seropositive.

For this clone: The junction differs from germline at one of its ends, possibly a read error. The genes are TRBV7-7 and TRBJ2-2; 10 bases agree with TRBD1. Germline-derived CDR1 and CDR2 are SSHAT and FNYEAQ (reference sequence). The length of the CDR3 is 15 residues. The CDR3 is CASSSGQGGTGELFF. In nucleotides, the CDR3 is TGTGCTAGCAGCTCAGGACAGGGGGGCACCGGGGAGCTGTTTTTT.

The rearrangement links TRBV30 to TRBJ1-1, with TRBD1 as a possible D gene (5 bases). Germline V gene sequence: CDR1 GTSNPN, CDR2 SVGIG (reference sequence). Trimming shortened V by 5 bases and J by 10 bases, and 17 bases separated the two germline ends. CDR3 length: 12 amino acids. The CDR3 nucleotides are TGTGCCTGGGGAATTGGGGCCGTAGGAGCTTTCTTT. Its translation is CAWGIGAVGAFF.

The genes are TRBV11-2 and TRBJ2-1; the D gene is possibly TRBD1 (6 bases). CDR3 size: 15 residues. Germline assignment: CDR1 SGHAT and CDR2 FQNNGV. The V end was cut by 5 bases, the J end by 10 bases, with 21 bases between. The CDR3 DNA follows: TGTGCCAGCAGCACTTACCATGTAGGGGGACAAGAGCAGTTCTTC. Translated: CASSTYHVGGQEQFF.

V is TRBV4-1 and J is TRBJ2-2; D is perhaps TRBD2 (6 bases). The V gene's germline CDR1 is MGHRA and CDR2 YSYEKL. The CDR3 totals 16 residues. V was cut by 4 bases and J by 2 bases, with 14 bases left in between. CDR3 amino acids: CASSPGRGDNTGELFF. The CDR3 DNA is TGCGCCAGCAGCCCCGGGAGAGGGGATAACACCGGGGAGCTGTTTTTT.

The CDR3: CASSYSENSNEKLFF. CDR3 DNA sequence: TGTGCCAGCAGTTACTCGGAGAACTCCAATGAAAAACTGTTTTTT. V usage is TRBV6-5 and J usage is TRBJ1-4; no firm D call. This CDR3 contains 15 residues. The ends were cut back, 0 bases at V and 5 bases at J, with 10 bases in the middle. Germline V CDR1 and CDR2: MNHEY, SVGAGI.

The CDR3 sequence is CASSYHDTGTGELFF. The DNA of the CDR3 is TGTGCCAGCAGTTACCATGACACCGGCACCGGGGAGCTGTTTTTT. The rearrangement joins TRBV6-5 to TRBJ2-2; D is unclear. The germline CDR1 and CDR2 sequences are MNHEY and SVGAGI. Trimming left V 2 bases short and J 4 bases short, with 11 bases between. The CDR3 extends over 15 amino acids.

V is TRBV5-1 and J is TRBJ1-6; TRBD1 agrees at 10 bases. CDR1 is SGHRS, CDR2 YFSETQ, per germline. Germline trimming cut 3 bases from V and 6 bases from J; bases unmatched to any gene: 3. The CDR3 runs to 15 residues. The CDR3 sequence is CASSSRQGANSPLHF. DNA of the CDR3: TGCGCCAGCAGCTCCCGACAGGGGGCTAATTCACCCCTCCACTTT.

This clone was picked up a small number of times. CDR3 in DNA: TGTGCCAGCAGTTACCGGGTAGCGGGCCACGAGCAGTACTTC. The encoded protein is CASSYRVAGHEQYF. V is TRBV6-5 and J is TRBJ2-7, with 7 bases aligning to TRBD2. This CDR3 is 14 amino acids long. Trimming took 2 bases from V and 5 from J; bases not matched to a gene: 6. In germline, CDR1 is MNHEY, CDR2 SVGAGI.

CDR3 residues: CASSFRVGAFTEAFF. CDR3 bases: TGTGCCAGCAGCTTTAGGGTTGGGGCCTTCACTGAAGCTTTCTTT. The V gene is TRBV5-4, the J gene TRBJ1-1; TRBD1 is a possible D gene (5 bases). CDR1 is SGHNT and CDR2 is YYREEE in the germline V gene (reference sequence). Trimming took off 2 bases at V and 4 bases at J, with 15 bases between the two ends. This CDR3 is 15 amino acids long.

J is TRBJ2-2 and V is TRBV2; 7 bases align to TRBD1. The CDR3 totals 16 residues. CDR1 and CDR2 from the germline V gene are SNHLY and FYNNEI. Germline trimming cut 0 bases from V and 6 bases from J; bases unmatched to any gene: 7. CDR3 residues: CASSEAKGAYPGELFF. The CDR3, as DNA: TGTGCCAGCAGTGAAGCAAAGGGGGCTTATCCCGGGGAGCTGTTTTTT.

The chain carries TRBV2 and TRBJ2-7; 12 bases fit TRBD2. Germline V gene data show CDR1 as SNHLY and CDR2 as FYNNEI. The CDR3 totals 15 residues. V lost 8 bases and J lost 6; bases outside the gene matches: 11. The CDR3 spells CASYRLAGAVGEQYF. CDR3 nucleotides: TGTGCCAGCTACCGACTAGCGGGAGCGGTGGGCGAGCAGTACTTC.

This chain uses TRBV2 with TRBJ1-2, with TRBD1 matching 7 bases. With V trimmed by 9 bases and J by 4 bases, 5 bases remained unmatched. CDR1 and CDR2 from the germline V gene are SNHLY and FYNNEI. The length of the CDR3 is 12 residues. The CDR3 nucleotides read TGTGCCAGAGACAGGGACGCCTATGGCTACACCTTC. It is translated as CARDRDAYGYTF.

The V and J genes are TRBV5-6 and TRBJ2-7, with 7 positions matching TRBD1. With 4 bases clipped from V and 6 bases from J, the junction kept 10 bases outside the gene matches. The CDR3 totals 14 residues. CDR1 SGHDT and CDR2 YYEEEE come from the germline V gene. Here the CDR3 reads CASSRTGAPSEQYF. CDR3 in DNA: TGTGCCAGCAGCCGAACAGGGGCCCCCTCCGAGCAGTACTTC. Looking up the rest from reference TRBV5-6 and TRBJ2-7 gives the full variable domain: DAGVTQSPTHLIKTRGQQVTLRCSPKSGHDTVSWYQQALGQGPQFIFQYYEEEERQRGNFPDRFSGHQFPNYSSELNVNALLLGDSALYLCASSRTGAPSEQYFGPGTRLTVT.

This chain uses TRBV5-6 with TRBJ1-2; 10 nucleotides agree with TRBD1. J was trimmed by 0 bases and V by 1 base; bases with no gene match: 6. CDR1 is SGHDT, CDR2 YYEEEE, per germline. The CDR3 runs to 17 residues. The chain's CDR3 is CASSLTGQGGANYGYTF. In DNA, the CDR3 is TGTGCCAGCAGCTTGACAGGACAGGGGGGAGCTAACTATGGCTACACCTTC.

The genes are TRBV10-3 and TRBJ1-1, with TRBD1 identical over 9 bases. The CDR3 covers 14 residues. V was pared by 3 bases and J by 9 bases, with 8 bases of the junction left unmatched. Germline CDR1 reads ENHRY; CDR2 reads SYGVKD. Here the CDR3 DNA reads TGTGCCATCAGTGATTCCCGGGACAGGGAAAAAGCTTTCTTT. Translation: CAISDSRDREKAFF.

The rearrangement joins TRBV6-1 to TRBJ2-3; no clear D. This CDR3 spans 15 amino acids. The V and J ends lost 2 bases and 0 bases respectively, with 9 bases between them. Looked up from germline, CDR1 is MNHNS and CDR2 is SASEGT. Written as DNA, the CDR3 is TGTGCCAGCAGTGAATGGCCAGGTAGCACAGATACGCAGTATTTT. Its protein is CASSEWPGSTDTQYF.

CDR3 nucleotides: TGTGCCAGTCAAGACAGGCCCAGCTCTGGAAACACCATATATTTT. Amino acid sequence: CASQDRPSSGNTIYF. The chain employs TRBV19 and TRBJ1-3; a possible D gene is TRBD1 (6 bases). The length of the CDR3 is 15 residues. Trimming shortened V by 8 bases and J by 0 bases, and 14 bases separated the two germline ends. CDR1 and CDR2 from the germline V gene are LNHDA and SQIVND (reference sequence). The full variable domain, with the rest looked up from reference TRBV19 and TRBJ1-3, is DGGITQSPKYLFRKEGQNVTLSCEQNLNHDAMYWYRQDPGQGLRLIYYSQIVNDFQKGDIAEGYSVSREKKESFPLTVTSAQKNPTAFYLCASQDRPSSGNTIYFGEGSWLTVV.

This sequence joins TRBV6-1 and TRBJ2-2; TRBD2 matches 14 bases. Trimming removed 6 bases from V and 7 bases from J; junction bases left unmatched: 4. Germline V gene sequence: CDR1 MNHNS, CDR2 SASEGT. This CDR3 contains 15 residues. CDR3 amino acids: CASRGTSGSYGELFF. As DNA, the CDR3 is TGTGCCAGCAGGGGGACTAGCGGGAGCTACGGGGAGCTGTTTTTT.

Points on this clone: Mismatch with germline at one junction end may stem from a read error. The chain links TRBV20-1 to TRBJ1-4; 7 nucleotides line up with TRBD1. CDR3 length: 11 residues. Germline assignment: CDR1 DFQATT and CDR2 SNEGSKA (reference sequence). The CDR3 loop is CSASPGDRASF. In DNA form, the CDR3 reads TGCAGTGCTAGCCCCGGGGACAGAGCCTCCTTT.